The present entry profiles one T cell receptor (beta chain) with its context. The antigen this receptor binds is unknown. Nothing much larger sits one base from this clone, and base qualities are not available. CDR1 is given as MNHEY and CDR2 as SVGEGT, both from the germline V gene. V drops 6 bases and J drops 2 bases, leaving 15 bases in between. The cysteine opens and the phenylalanine closes a CDR3 of 15 amino acids. Here the CDR3 DNA is all that survives: 45 bases in frame from base 1. This record belongs to a study of T-cell memory formation after mild COVID-19 (dated by TCRdb to the early 2020s). General notes on the study: TCR sequence clusters from the two donors were found to be largely donor specific. In a couple of donors, T-cell clones that expanded and contracted after mild COVID-19 were tracked by sequencing TCRalpha and TCRbeta repertoires over time. The cohort comprised two young, previously healthy adult volunteers, one female and one male. Overall study outcomes, separate from this receptor: Some responding clones were detected in pre-infection memory, suggesting pre-existing cross-reactive memory T cells joined the SARS-CoV-2 response. Contracting CD4+ clones were located mainly in the CM and EM memory subsets, whereas CD8+ clones were found to be enriched in EMRA. Whether the second-wave clones peaking on day 37 were SARS-CoV-2 specific was not confirmed. The study covered only two mild cases, and larger cohorts including severe cases with pre-infection samples were considered necessary. Clones that contracted from day 15 to 85 showed balanced CD4/CD8 phenotypes, whereas a second wave of clones that expanded from day 15 to 37 leaned towards CD4+.

Reads for this sample came from an Illumina NovaSeq 6000. TCRalpha and TCRbeta cDNA libraries were built by 5'RACE with constant-segment primers, adding sample barcodes and unique molecular identifiers. Trizol reagent was used to extract RNA from every sample. Libraries were amplified in two PCR steps, with a second sample barcode and Illumina TruSeq adapters added in the second step. Sequencing of libraries was performed on an Illumina NovaSeq with 2 x 150 bp paired-end reads. The original methods were these. Demultiplexing of reads and collapsing into UMI-guided consensus sequences were performed with migec v1.2.7. Using mixcr v2.1.11, UMI consensuses were aligned to TRA and TRB V and J templates and then assembled into clonotypes. Clonotypes were classified as expanded or contracted when called significant by both edgeR and NoisET, with noise models trained on biological replicates. For edgeR calls, the thresholds were a false discovery rate-adjusted p below 0.01 and a log2 fold-change of 1. As an exploratory analysis of dynamics, PCA with hierarchical clustering was applied to max-normalized trajectories of the 1000 most abundant clonotypes. Separately sequenced CD4+ and CD8+ repertoires were used to assign the CD4 or CD8 phenotype of responding clones. TCRdb trimmed the raw reads at Q25, called clones with MiXCR and kept productive beta chains. Merged by CDR3 protein, the rows form single entries marked with the most common genes and DNA. These V and J calls derive from TCRdb rather than the authors' analysis. Present in this sample are around 300,000 distinct CDR3 sequences, about a sixth of which were seen just once. The top ten clones comprise about 21% of the sample.

Ficoll-Paque density gradient centrifugation was used to isolate PBMCs. The V and J segments used are TRBV6-2 or TRBV6-3 and TRBJ2-3; the D gene may be TRBD1 or TRBD2, since each aligns over 6 bases. This clonotype was sampled from a man between 18 and 29 years old who had mild COVID-19 (a few samples of this study predate the infection). The sample titles of this study are shuffled in the database, so cell type and time point are left out; the donor was told from shared clones. Sequencing input: PBMCs or a T cell subset sorted from them (not recorded which). The sequenced DNA is TGTGCCAGCAGCTTCCTGGAGGGGGACACAGATACGCAGTATTTT. This sequence encodes CASSFLEGDTDTQYF.